This TCR beta chain was captured in a study of human T cells and chemical hapten exposure. Study findings and constraints: Donors were affected by alopecia, so their immune reaction might vary from that of healthy individuals.

Individual cDNA molecules (in the library) carried attached unique molecular identifiers. Authors' methods: From 23,224 to 690,600 TCRs were found per sample, with a median of approximately 100,000. In TCRdb, the RACE reads were re-called with MiXCR into one record per CDR3 protein. The V and J calls were determined by TCRdb, not by the authors. The table lists some 300,000 distinct CDR3 sequences, around 5.5% of them singletons, with about 8.2% in the top ten. There are many counts of this clonotype. Its antigen is as yet unknown. One end of the junction fails to match germline, which may point to a read error. Per germline, CDR1 MNHEY and CDR2 SVGAGI. CDR3 size: 17 residues. Stated time point: pre-sensitization, week 0. Sample treatment: therapeutic diphenylcyclopropenone sensitization with weekly scalp DPC. Donation of samples came from alopecia patients who were 18 to 70 years old and suitable for DPC.

The chain employs TRBV6-5 and TRBJ2-5, with D unresolved. This receptor was taken from a woman aged 18-29 years with alopecia areata. Some clones in this sample may be carry-over from other donors' samples. Sequencing used whole blood, obtained in connection with sensitization to the hapten diphenylcyclopropenone (DPC). In nucleotides, the CDR3 is TGTGCCAGCAGCTACTCCCTCCCCCCCGGGCTCCAAGAGACCCAGTACTTC. This sequence encodes CASSYSLPPGLQETQYF.